These T cell receptor beta chains were read from a single sample in a study of early T cells in non-severe SARS-CoV-2 infection. TCRdb reprocessed the 5' RACE reads with MiXCR, giving one entry per CDR3 protein. The profile shows around 82,000 distinct CDR3 sequences, 14% to 15% of them singletons. The sample consisted of whole blood. These receptors were collected from an adult who was a healthcare worker with PCR-confirmed SARS-CoV-2 infection or an uninfected control (not recorded which). Each CDR3 is given with its conserved first and last residue. D genes are given only for firm matches. Some rows have no size entry. The others give once, few or many, or a class for an expanded clone.

v_call: TRBV29-1
j_call: TRBJ2-3
clone_size: -
d_call: -
cdr3_aa: CSVMGKYTDTQYF
cdr3_nt: TGCAGCGTTATGGGGAAATACACAGATACGCAGTATTTT

v_call: TRBV3-1
j_call: TRBJ1-1
clone_size: few
d_call: -
cdr3_aa: CASSQVAANTEAFF
cdr3_nt: TGTGCCAGCAGCCAAGTAGCAGCAAACACTGAAGCTTTCTTT

v_call: TRBV6-6
j_call: TRBJ2-5
clone_size: few
d_call: -
cdr3_aa: CASSYSLAEGTQYF
cdr3_nt: TGTGCCAGCAGTTACTCGCTTGCAGAGGGAACCCAGTACTTC

v_call: TRBV3-1
j_call: TRBJ1-2
clone_size: few
d_call: -
cdr3_aa: CASSYRGYGYTF
cdr3_nt: TGTGCCAGCTCCTACAGAGGCTATGGCTACACCTTC

v_call: TRBV20-1
j_call: TRBJ1-4
clone_size: -
d_call: -
cdr3_aa: CSARDGRPEKLFF
cdr3_nt: TGCAGTGCTAGAGATGGAAGGCCCGAAAAACTGTTTTTT

v_call: TRBV20-1
j_call: TRBJ1-6
clone_size: many
d_call: -
cdr3_aa: CSARSDNSPLHF
cdr3_nt: TGCAGTGCTAGGTCGGATAATTCACCCCTCCACTTT

v_call: TRBV6-6
j_call: TRBJ2-1
clone_size: -
d_call: -
cdr3_aa: CASSPRGDEQFF
cdr3_nt: TGTGCCAGCAGTCCGAGGGGGGATGAGCAGTTCTTC

v_call: TRBV7-9
j_call: TRBJ2-1
clone_size: few
d_call: -
cdr3_aa: CASSPTPGDNEQFF
cdr3_nt: TGTGCCAGCAGCCCCACCCCGGGGGACAATGAGCAGTTCTTC

v_call: TRBV24-1
j_call: TRBJ2-2
clone_size: -
d_call: -
cdr3_aa: CATSDRTANTGELFF
cdr3_nt: TGTGCCACCAGTGATCGGACGGCGAACACCGGGGAGCTGTTTTTT

v_call: TRBV11-2
j_call: TRBJ1-5
clone_size: many
d_call: TRBD1
cdr3_aa: CASTRDRGPLLSNQPQHF
cdr3_nt: TGTGCCAGCACAAGGGACAGGGGGCCACTTTTAAGCAATCAGCCCCAGCATTTT

v_call: TRBV30
j_call: TRBJ1-2
clone_size: many
d_call: -
cdr3_aa: CACFRVNRDPNYGYTF
cdr3_nt: TGTGCCTGCTTCAGAGTAAACAGGGATCCTAACTATGGCTACACCTTC

v_call: TRBV29-1
j_call: TRBJ2-2
clone_size: -
d_call: TRBD2
cdr3_aa: CSVVTSGGNTGELFF
cdr3_nt: TGCAGCGTTGTCACTAGCGGGGGGAACACCGGGGAGCTGTTTTTT

v_call: TRBV5-1
j_call: TRBJ2-6
clone_size: few
d_call: -
cdr3_aa: CASRDSYSGANVLTF
cdr3_nt: TGCGCCAGCCGGGACTCTTACTCTGGGGCCAACGTCCTGACTTTC

v_call: TRBV20-1
j_call: TRBJ1-5
clone_size: few
d_call: -
cdr3_aa: CSANGGQGQPQHF
cdr3_nt: TGCAGTGCTAACGGGGGGCAAGGGCAGCCCCAGCATTTT

v_call: TRBV7-6
j_call: TRBJ2-2
clone_size: many
d_call: -
cdr3_aa: CASSLQNSAGELFF
cdr3_nt: TGTGCCAGCAGCCTACAGAACAGCGCCGGGGAGCTGTTTTTT

v_call: TRBV5-1
j_call: TRBJ2-5
clone_size: many
d_call: -
cdr3_aa: CASSPRQGGETQYF
cdr3_nt: TGCGCCAGCAGCCCCAGACAGGGAGGAGAGACCCAGTACTTC

v_call: TRBV5-5
j_call: TRBJ1-2
clone_size: few
d_call: -
cdr3_aa: CASSPKDSRIGYTF
cdr3_nt: TGTGCCAGCAGCCCGAAGGACAGCCGTATTGGCTACACCTTC

v_call: TRBV10-2
j_call: TRBJ1-2
clone_size: few
d_call: -
cdr3_aa: CASSESRRPDYGYTF
cdr3_nt: TGCGCCAGCAGTGAGTCGAGGAGACCTGACTATGGCTACACCTTC

v_call: TRBV20-1
j_call: TRBJ1-2
clone_size: few
d_call: -
cdr3_aa: CSARSVEGYGYTF
cdr3_nt: TGCAGTGCTAGATCAGTCGAGGGCTATGGCTACACCTTC

v_call: TRBV6-1
j_call: TRBJ2-2
clone_size: few
d_call: -
cdr3_aa: CASPGPNTGELFF
cdr3_nt: TGTGCCAGCCCGGGACCAAACACCGGGGAGCTGTTTTTT

v_call: TRBV6-6
j_call: TRBJ1-1
clone_size: few
d_call: -
cdr3_aa: CASIGQPNTEAFF
cdr3_nt: TGTGCCAGCATAGGGCAGCCCAACACTGAAGCTTTCTTT

v_call: TRBV7-9
j_call: TRBJ2-5
clone_size: -
d_call: -
cdr3_aa: CASSPEVQETQYF
cdr3_nt: TGTGCCAGCAGCCCAGAGGTCCAAGAGACCCAGTACTTC

v_call: TRBV6-2/TRBV6-3
j_call: TRBJ2-1
clone_size: -
d_call: TRBD1
cdr3_aa: CASRKDRAGNEQFF
cdr3_nt: TGTGCCAGCAGAAAGGACAGGGCGGGGAATGAGCAGTTCTTC

v_call: TRBV5-1
j_call: TRBJ2-3
clone_size: few
d_call: -
cdr3_aa: CASSLGQVTDTQYF
cdr3_nt: TGCGCCAGCAGCTTGGGACAGGTCACAGATACGCAGTATTTT

v_call: TRBV6-2/TRBV6-3
j_call: TRBJ2-2
clone_size: -
d_call: -
cdr3_aa: CASSYPAPPGWTGELFF
cdr3_nt: TGTGCCAGCAGTTATCCGGCCCCGCCGGGCTGGACCGGGGAGCTGTTTTTT

v_call: TRBV12-3/TRBV12-4
j_call: TRBJ2-2
clone_size: -
d_call: -
cdr3_aa: CASRVGSRKLFF
cdr3_nt: TGTGCCAGCAGGGTGGGCAGTAGGAAGCTGTTTTTT

v_call: TRBV6-1
j_call: TRBJ2-5
clone_size: many
d_call: -
cdr3_aa: CASSEIKETQYF
cdr3_nt: TGTGCCAGCAGTGAAATTAAAGAGACCCAGTACTTC

v_call: TRBV2
j_call: TRBJ1-5
clone_size: -
d_call: TRBD1
cdr3_aa: CASRTTQGMQDQPQHF
cdr3_nt: TGTGCCAGCAGGACAACACAGGGGATGCAGGATCAGCCCCAGCATTTT

v_call: TRBV7-2
j_call: TRBJ2-5
clone_size: few
d_call: -
cdr3_aa: CASRYGTHPQETQYF
cdr3_nt: TGTGCCAGCAGATACGGGACCCACCCCCAAGAGACCCAGTACTTC

v_call: TRBV5-5
j_call: TRBJ2-2
clone_size: -
d_call: TRBD1
cdr3_aa: CASSFITGGTGELFF
cdr3_nt: TGTGCCAGCAGCTTCATCACAGGGGGCACCGGGGAGCTGTTTTTT

v_call: TRBV3-1
j_call: TRBJ2-4
clone_size: few
d_call: -
cdr3_aa: CASSQNRDMKNIQYF
cdr3_nt: TGTGCCAGCAGCCAAAACCGGGACATGAAAAACATTCAGTACTTC

v_call: TRBV6-1
j_call: TRBJ2-5
clone_size: -
d_call: TRBD2
cdr3_aa: CASSHLGGGALETQYF
cdr3_nt: TGTGCCAGCAGTCACCTGGGCGGGGGGGCCTTGGAGACCCAGTACTTC

v_call: TRBV4-2
j_call: TRBJ2-2
clone_size: few
d_call: TRBD2
cdr3_aa: CASSQGGTSRAGELFF
cdr3_nt: TGTGCCAGCAGCCAAGGAGGGACTAGTCGCGCCGGGGAGCTGTTTTTT

v_call: TRBV3-1
j_call: TRBJ1-3
clone_size: few
d_call: -
cdr3_aa: CASSHGRPRVSGNTIYF
cdr3_nt: TGTGCCAGCAGCCATGGTCGTCCCAGGGTCTCTGGAAACACCATATATTTT

v_call: TRBV7-2
j_call: TRBJ2-1
clone_size: few
d_call: -
cdr3_aa: CASSLDHIVNEQFF
cdr3_nt: TGTGCCAGCAGCTTAGACCACATAGTCAATGAGCAGTTCTTC

v_call: TRBV14
j_call: TRBJ2-5
clone_size: many
d_call: -
cdr3_aa: CASSRTDQETQYF
cdr3_nt: TGTGCCAGCAGCCGGACAGATCAAGAGACCCAGTACTTC

v_call: TRBV2
j_call: TRBJ1-5
clone_size: few
d_call: TRBD1
cdr3_aa: CASSDRGLIQPQHF
cdr3_nt: TGTGCCAGCAGTGACAGGGGGCTTATTCAGCCCCAGCATTTT

v_call: TRBV7-9
j_call: TRBJ2-1
clone_size: few
d_call: TRBD2
cdr3_aa: CASSLPIAGGAREQFF
cdr3_nt: TGTGCCAGCAGCTTACCCATAGCGGGGGGGGCCCGGGAGCAGTTCTTC

v_call: TRBV12-5
j_call: TRBJ2-3
clone_size: -
d_call: -
cdr3_aa: CASGLGQKDHDTQYF
cdr3_nt: TGTGCTAGTGGTTTGGGTCAGAAAGATCACGATACGCAGTATTTT

v_call: TRBV7-6
j_call: TRBJ2-1
clone_size: few
d_call: -
cdr3_aa: CASSSGAYNEQFF
cdr3_nt: TGTGCCAGCAGCTCAGGGGCCTACAATGAGCAGTTCTTC

v_call: TRBV7-9
j_call: TRBJ1-2
clone_size: few
d_call: TRBD1
cdr3_aa: CASSSPPSGTGGETFYGYTF
cdr3_nt: TGTGCCAGCAGCTCCCCACCCTCCGGGACAGGGGGCGAGACCTTCTATGGCTACACCTTC

v_call: TRBV20-1
j_call: TRBJ1-3
clone_size: many
d_call: -
cdr3_aa: CSARDLGTGGNTIYF
cdr3_nt: TGCAGTGCTAGAGATCTGGGGACGGGAGGAAACACCATATATTTT

v_call: TRBV15
j_call: TRBJ2-5
clone_size: few
d_call: TRBD1
cdr3_aa: CATSTRLDRGRETQYF
cdr3_nt: TGTGCCACCAGCACCCGTTTAGACAGGGGGCGAGAGACCCAGTACTTC

v_call: TRBV2
j_call: TRBJ2-5
clone_size: -
d_call: TRBD1
cdr3_aa: CASTRQGGETQYF
cdr3_nt: TGTGCCAGCACACGACAGGGCGGAGAGACCCAGTACTTC

v_call: TRBV7-6
j_call: TRBJ2-1
clone_size: -
d_call: -
cdr3_aa: CASSAAYLRGDEQFF
cdr3_nt: TGTGCCAGCAGCGCTGCATACTTGCGTGGGGATGAGCAGTTCTTC

v_call: TRBV9
j_call: TRBJ1-2
clone_size: -
d_call: TRBD1
cdr3_aa: CASSVVGTALYGYTF
cdr3_nt: TGTGCCAGCAGCGTAGTAGGGACAGCACTATATGGCTACACCTTC

v_call: TRBV5-1
j_call: TRBJ1-6
clone_size: few
d_call: TRBD1
cdr3_aa: CASSSRTGDSPLHF
cdr3_nt: TGCGCCAGCAGCTCGCGGACAGGGGACTCACCCCTCCACTTT

v_call: TRBV20-1
j_call: TRBJ2-2
clone_size: -
d_call: -
cdr3_aa: CSAQASAFTGELFF
cdr3_nt: TGCAGTGCGCAAGCTAGCGCATTCACCGGGGAGCTGTTTTTT

v_call: TRBV2
j_call: TRBJ1-4
clone_size: many
d_call: -
cdr3_aa: CASSYPGVSDEKLFF
cdr3_nt: TGTGCCAGCAGTTATCCAGGGGTGTCCGATGAAAAACTGTTTTTT

v_call: TRBV6-1
j_call: TRBJ2-2
clone_size: -
d_call: TRBD1
cdr3_aa: CASSRQGGTGELFF
cdr3_nt: TGTGCCAGCAGCCGACAGGGGGGTACCGGGGAGCTGTTTTTT

v_call: TRBV3-1
j_call: TRBJ2-3
clone_size: -
d_call: TRBD1
cdr3_aa: CASSPVPGQDGGVDTQYF
cdr3_nt: TGTGCCAGCAGCCCTGTCCCGGGACAGGATGGGGGCGTGGATACGCAGTATTTT

v_call: TRBV7-8
j_call: TRBJ1-5
clone_size: -
d_call: -
cdr3_aa: CASSLVAGSNQPQHF
cdr3_nt: TGTGCCAGCAGCTTAGTAGCTGGGAGCAATCAGCCCCAGCATTTT

v_call: TRBV12-3/TRBV12-4
j_call: TRBJ1-4
clone_size: -
d_call: TRBD1
cdr3_aa: CASSLRGQGNEKLFF
cdr3_nt: TGTGCCAGCAGTTTACGGGGACAGGGGAATGAAAAACTGTTTTTT

v_call: TRBV20-1
j_call: TRBJ1-3
clone_size: -
d_call: -
cdr3_aa: CSATRLAASGNTIYF
cdr3_nt: TGCAGTGCCACCCGTCTAGCAGCCTCTGGAAACACCATATATTTT

v_call: TRBV5-1
j_call: TRBJ2-3
clone_size: few
d_call: -
cdr3_aa: CASSLGARASTDTQYF
cdr3_nt: TGCGCCAGCAGCTTGGGAGCCAGGGCAAGCACAGATACGCAGTATTTT

v_call: TRBV2
j_call: TRBJ2-3
clone_size: -
d_call: -
cdr3_aa: CASSEAPTDTQYF
cdr3_nt: TGTGCCAGCAGTGAAGCGCCTACAGATACGCAGTATTTT